Below, 23 T cell receptor beta chains from the same sample are listed, as sequenced in a study of blood T cell repertoires in COVID-19. TCRdb's table, derived via immunoSEQ multiplex PCR, lists solely in-frame clones and lacks some. In the table there are approximately 150,000 clones, roughly nine tenths of which are singletons. Sequenced material: peripheral blood. Every receptor here comes from a woman aged 70-85 years with acute or convalescent COVID-19.

This clone came up many times. Other DNA variants within this sample encode the same CDR3. The rearrangement joins TRBV11-2 to TRBJ1-5; the D is unclear. The germline V and J ends were trimmed by 0 bases and 4 bases, with 4 bases remaining between them. CDR1 and CDR2 (germline): SGHAT, FQNNGV. The CDR3 runs to 13 residues. CDR3 DNA sequence: TGTGCCAGCAGCTTAGACAGGAATCAGCCCCAGCATTTT. Its translation: CASSLDRNQPQHF.

This chain uses TRBV10-3 with TRBJ1-5; D is possibly TRBD1 (5 bases). CDR1 ENHRY and CDR2 SYGVKD come from the germline V gene. The CDR3 sequence is 15 residues long. V lost 10 bases and J lost 2, with 18 bases in between. CDR3 nucleotides: TGTGCCACCCAAGGGGAGACGGGAGGCAATCAGCCCCAGCATTTT. It codes for CATQGETGGNQPQHF.

This chain joins TRBV7-2 and TRBJ2-7, with 7 bases lining up with TRBD1. This CDR3 contains 15 residues. Germline CDR1 is SGHTA and CDR2 is FQGNSA. Germline trimming cut 5 bases from V and 0 bases from J; bases unmatched to any gene: 7. In DNA, the CDR3 is TGTGCCAGCAGCCAGGACAGGACGTTCTCCTACGAGCAGTACTTC. Its translation: CASSQDRTFSYEQYF. Using reference TRBV7-2 and TRBJ2-7 for the parts outside the CDR3, the full variable domain is GAGVSQSPSNKVTEKGKDVELRCDPISGHTALYWYRQSLGQGLEFLIYFQGNSAPDKSGLPSDRFSAERTGGSVSTLTIQRTQQEDSAVYLCASSQDRTFSYEQYFGPGTRLTVT.

The gene calls are TRBV15 and TRBJ2-1; TRBD2 matches 8 bases. In germline, CDR1 is LNHNV, CDR2 YYDKDF (reference sequence). J lost 14 bases, V lost 0 bases, and 3 bases had no gene match. The CDR3 length is 12 residues. DNA for the CDR3: TGTGCCACCAGCAGAGATTGGACTAGCAAGTTCTTC. Translation: CATSRDWTSKFF.

This clone occurred once. The genes are TRBV7-9 and TRBJ1-5, with 10 bases fitting TRBD1. CDR1 is SEHNR and CDR2 is FQNEAQ in the germline V gene (reference sequence). V dropped 5 bases and J dropped 0; count of bases not matched to a gene: 4. The length of the CDR3 is 16 residues. Here the CDR3 reads CASSPGTGDSNQPQHF. In DNA, the CDR3 is TGTGCCAGCAGCCCGGGGACAGGGGATAGCAATCAGCCCCAGCATTTT.

This clone showed up just a few times. CDR3 in DNA: TGTGCCACCAGTGATCCTTTAGCGGGGAACACCGGGGAGCTGTTTTTT. It is translated as CATSDPLAGNTGELFF. The rearrangement links TRBV24-1 to TRBJ2-2; 7 nucleotides match TRBD2. V gave up 3 bases and J gave up 1 base; unmatched junction bases: 4. Germline assignment: CDR1 KGHDR and CDR2 SFDVKD. The CDR3 contains 16 residues.

This chain uses TRBV7-2 with TRBJ2-7, with 7 bases aligning to TRBD1. The CDR3 totals 17 residues. The germline V gene encodes CDR1 SGHTA and CDR2 FQGNSA. V lost 4 bases to trimming and J lost 4 bases; unmatched junction nucleotides: 16. The CDR3 nucleotides are TGTGCCAGCAGCTCTCCGATAGACAGGGCACTAGGGTACGAGCAGTACTTC. Protein product: CASSSPIDRALGYEQYF.

The V and J genes are TRBV7-8 and TRBJ2-7; 7 positions match TRBD1. This CDR3 region has 17 residues. Germline CDR1 is SGHVS and CDR2 is FQNEAQ. V shed 0 bases, J shed 2 bases, and the junction held 10 bases outside the gene matches. CDR3 residues: CASSLAPLRGRPYEQYF. DNA of the CDR3: TGTGCCAGCAGCTTAGCTCCTTTGAGGGGGCGACCCTACGAGCAGTACTTC.

The CDR3 here is CASSYRVNTEAFF. Here the CDR3 DNA reads TGCGCCAGCAGCTACAGGGTTAACACTGAAGCTTTCTTT. The rearrangement links TRBV5-1 to TRBJ1-1; tentatively, D is TRBD1 (6 bases). Trimming removed 3 bases at V and 2 bases at J, with 8 bases between. The CDR3 loop spans 13 amino acids. Germline V CDR1 and CDR2: SGHRS, YFSETQ.

This rearrangement joins TRBV4-1 to TRBJ2-5, with 9 bases fitting TRBD2. The CDR3 extends over 17 amino acids. CDR1 and CDR2 from the germline V gene are MGHRA and YSYEKL. Losses at the gene ends were 1 base for V and 5 bases for J; bases not matched to a gene: 11. CDR3 sequence (DNA): TGCGCCAGCAGCCAAGGCACTTCCGCGGGAGGGGGGGAGACCCAGTACTTC. Residues: CASSQGTSAGGGETQYF.

The V call is TRBV6-5, the J call TRBJ1-1, with D possibly matching TRBD1 (6 bases). Germline CDR1 is MNHEY and CDR2 is SVGAGI. V lost 6 bases to trimming and J lost 1 base, with 15 bases between them. The length of the CDR3 is 15 residues. Here the CDR3 reads CASRTTGRKNTEAFF. CDR3 coding DNA: TGTGCCAGCAGGACGACAGGACGTAAGAACACTGAAGCTTTCTTT.

This chain connects TRBV7-2 to TRBJ2-1; weak D call: TRBD2 (5 bases). The V gene's germline CDR1 is SGHTA and CDR2 FQGNSA. The CDR3 runs 16 residues. V was trimmed by 1 base and J by 0 bases, leaving 10 bases between them. Written as DNA, the CDR3 is TGTGCCAGCAGCTTAGAATCGGGGAGCTCCTACAATGAGCAGTTCTTC. As protein: CASSLESGSSYNEQFF.

This sequence joins TRBV6-5 and TRBJ2-2, with D possibly TRBD1 on 5 matching bases. Germline V gene data show CDR1 as MNHEY and CDR2 as SVGAGI. There are 13 residues in the CDR3. V lost 6 bases and J 6 bases, leaving 11 bases between the germline ends. The CDR3 region is CASSPRDAGELFF. DNA for the CDR3: TGTGCCAGCAGCCCCAGGGATGCCGGGGAGCTGTTTTTT.

The chain carries TRBV7-9 and TRBJ1-2; D may be TRBD1 (5 bases). Looked up from germline, CDR1 is SEHNR and CDR2 is FQNEAQ (reference sequence). Trimming stripped 2 bases from V and 2 bases from J, with 15 bases between. The CDR3 has 16 amino acids. DNA of the CDR3: TGTGCCAGCAGCTTATTCCCGACAGCTCACAACTATGGCTACACCTTC. Translation gives CASSLFPTAHNYGYTF.

This clone was observed once. The chain recombines TRBV25-1 with TRBJ2-7; 7 nucleotides agree with TRBD1. This CDR3 is built from 14 residues. The J segment lost 5 bases and the V segment lost 3 bases, leaving 7 bases of the junction unmatched. CDR1 MGHDK and CDR2 SYGVNS come from the germline V gene. CDR3 residues: CASSEVGTVHEQYF. The CDR3 nucleotides read TGTGCCAGCAGTGAGGTTGGGACAGTTCACGAGCAGTACTTC.

The J gene is TRBJ2-1, the V gene TRBV7-2; 7 nucleotides match TRBD2. The V gene's germline CDR1 is SGHTA and CDR2 FQGNSA. Trimming at V came to 4 bases and at J to 3 bases, leaving 6 bases not matched to a gene. The CDR3 spans 15 residues. The CDR3 nucleotides are TGTGCCAGCAGCTATCTAGCGGAGTTCTACAATGAGCAGTTCTTC. It encodes CASSYLAEFYNEQFF.

The chain couples TRBV29-1 to TRBJ1-2; 8 nucleotides match TRBD1. J gave up 4 bases and V 5 bases, and 3 bases lay outside the gene matches. The CDR3 is made up of 12 amino acids. CDR1 and CDR2 from the germline V gene are SQVTM and ANQGSEA. CDR3 loop: CSVQDRAYGYTF. In DNA, the CDR3 is TGCAGCGTTCAGGACAGGGCCTATGGCTACACCTTC.

Here the CDR3 DNA reads TGTGCCAGCAGCGAACACAGGGTTGTCACTGAAGCTTTCTTT. Translated: CASSEHRVVTEAFF. This sequence joins TRBV2 and TRBJ1-1, with D perhaps matching TRBD1 (6 bases). The CDR3 length is 14 residues. Trimming left V 6 bases short and J 4 bases short, with 15 bases between. Germline-derived CDR1 and CDR2 are SNHLY and FYNNEI.

The chain uses TRBV19 and TRBJ2-7; 10 positions agree with TRBD1. This CDR3 region has 16 residues. V gave up 3 bases and J gave up 7 bases; unmatched junction bases: 12. Germline V gene lookup returns CDR1 LNHDA and CDR2 SQIVND (reference sequence). The CDR3, as DNA: TGTGCCAGTAGTATGTCTCCAGGACAGGGGGTCTTTGAGCAGTACTTC. It codes for CASSMSPGQGVFEQYF.

The J gene is TRBJ2-3, the V gene TRBV13, with TRBD2 matching 10 bases. The CDR3 runs 16 residues. Germline V gene sequence: CDR1 PRHDT, CDR2 FYEKMQ (reference sequence). V was clipped by 6 bases and J by 6 bases; unmatched bases: 12. Written as DNA, the CDR3 is TGTGCCAGCAGGCCTCTCCTAGCGGGAGTTTCGGATACGCAGTATTTT. This encodes CASRPLLAGVSDTQYF.

This clone was observed a single time. This sequence joins TRBV3-1 (or the pseudogene TRBV3-2) and TRBJ1-6; D is unclear. The germline V gene encodes CDR1 LGHDT and CDR2 YNNKEL (reference sequence). Trimming pared 4 bases from V and 9 bases from J, leaving 7 bases between. The CDR3 consists of 12 residues. The CDR3, as DNA: TGTGCCAGCAGCCTGCTAGGTTCACCCCTCCACTTT. It is translated as CASSLLGSPLHF.

J is TRBJ2-1 and V is TRBV3-1 (or the pseudogene TRBV3-2), with D perhaps TRBD2 (6 bases). The V and J ends lost 3 bases and 2 bases respectively, with 11 bases between them. The germline V gene has CDR1 LGHDT and CDR2 YNNKEL (reference sequence). The CDR3 sequence is 15 residues long. CDR3 nucleotides: TGTGCCAGCAGCCATCGGGACTTCGCCTACAATGAGCAGTTCTTC. Protein: CASSHRDFAYNEQFF.

The chain joins TRBV7-8 to TRBJ1-5; D not resolved. V lost 5 bases and J lost 5, with 10 bases in between. The germline CDR1 and CDR2 sequences are SGHVS and FQNEAQ. The CDR3 runs 13 residues. For the CDR3, the DNA is TGTGCCAGCAGCAAGAGAGAAGATCAGCCCCAGCATTTT. This codes for CASSKREDQPQHF.